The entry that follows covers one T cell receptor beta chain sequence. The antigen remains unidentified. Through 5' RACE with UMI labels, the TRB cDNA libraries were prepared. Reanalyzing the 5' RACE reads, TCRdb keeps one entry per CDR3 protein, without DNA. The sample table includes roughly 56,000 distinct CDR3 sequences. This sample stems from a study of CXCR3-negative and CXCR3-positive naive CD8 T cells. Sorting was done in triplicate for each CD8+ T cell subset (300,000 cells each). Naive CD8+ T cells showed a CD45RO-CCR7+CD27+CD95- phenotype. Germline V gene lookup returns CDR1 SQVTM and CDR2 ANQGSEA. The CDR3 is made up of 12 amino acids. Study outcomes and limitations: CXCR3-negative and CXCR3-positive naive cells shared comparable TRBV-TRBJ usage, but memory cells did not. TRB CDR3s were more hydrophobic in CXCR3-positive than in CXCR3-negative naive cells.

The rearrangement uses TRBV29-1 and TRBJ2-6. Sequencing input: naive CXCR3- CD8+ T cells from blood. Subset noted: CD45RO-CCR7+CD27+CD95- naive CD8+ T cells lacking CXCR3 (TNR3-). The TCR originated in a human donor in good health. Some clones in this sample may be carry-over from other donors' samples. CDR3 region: CSVNSGANVLTF.